This TCR beta chain is from a study of T cells in Graves' hyperthyroidism and ophthalmopathy. This clonotype was seen ten or more times. The antigen remains undetermined. With 1 base removed from V and 5 bases from J, the gap between germline ends came to 12 bases. This CDR3 comprises 14 residues. The V gene's germline CDR1 is SGDLS and CDR2 YYNGEE. What was amplified from RNA transcripts were TCR beta CDR3 regions. TCR CDR3 regions were first amplified by RT-PCR with HTBI primers. One entry per CDR3 protein, called by TCRdb with MiXCR from the multiplex PCR reads. Among approximately 630,000 distinct CDR3 sequences listed, roughly 16% were seen once. Whole-study findings and limits: Researchers found most expanded thyroid clonotypes above 0.001 in blood as well. Ophthalmopathy was distinguished from stable hyperthyroidism by 13 V-J signatures.

Criteria for exclusion of patients were uncontrolled infection, other autoimmune disease, pregnancy or lactation. The clonotype comes from a woman aged 25 to 39 with Graves' hyperthyroidism. This chain connects TRBV9 to TRBJ2-5; D tentatively reads TRBD1 or TRBD2 (5 bases each). Input material: blood. The CDR3 protein is CASSVQGGLETQYF. In nucleotides, the CDR3 is TGTGCCAGCAGCGTACAGGGTGGACTTGAGACCCAGTACTTC.